The clone carrying this TCR beta chain was recorded once. Its antigen is unidentified. This sample stems from a study of T cell repertoires in cytomegalovirus infection. Overall study context: Alongside well-studied HLA-B-restricted CMV epitopes, recently identified HLA-C-restricted CMV epitopes were also used.

Regarding the study as a whole: HLA-C-restricted, CMV-specific TCR beta clonotypes were dominant ex vivo.

TCRdb re-derived calls from the reads in MiXCR, one entry per CDR3 protein. The sample comprises fewer than 950,000 distinct CDR3 sequences, over 25% of which are singletons, and approximately 13% rests with the top ten. The receptor was derived from a human donor in good health (CMV status not recorded). Some clones in this sample may be carry-over from other donors' samples. The sample in question was cultured CD8+ T cells from PBMCs, obtained from culture after CMV antigen stimulation.

The CDR3 sequence is CASSAGGRGYNEQFF. The CDR3, as DNA: TGTGCCAGCAGCGCCGGAGGGAGGGGTTACAATGAGCAGTTCTTC. The V call is TRBV6-5, the J call TRBJ2-1, with 7 nucleotides matching TRBD2. The CDR3 is 15 amino acids. Germline values: CDR1 MNHEY, CDR2 SVGAGI. V shed 6 bases, J shed 4 bases, and the junction held 9 bases outside the gene matches.